This T cell receptor (beta chain) was captured by sequencing in a study of T cell responses to AZD1222 COVID-19 vaccine. This CDR3 contains 20 residues. Repertoires were generated with immunoSEQ multiplex PCR, while TCRdb's copy carries only in-frame clones and drops some. The data show more than 120,000 clones, roughly 90% seen once. This TCR was recovered from an adult who received the AZD1222 COVID-19 vaccine. The chain joins TRBV21-1 to TRBJ2-1; the D call in the table, TRBD2, was not verified against the DNA. TRBV21-1 is termed a pseudogene. Sequenced here: peripheral blood, sampled 28 days after the second AZD1222 dose. CDR3 coding DNA: TGTGCCAGCAGCAAACGGGGACTAGCGGGGGGGGACTACTCCTACAATGAGCAGTTCTTC. Its protein is CASSKRGLAGGDYSYNEQFF.